One sample yielded the 8 T cell receptor beta chains listed below, sequenced in a study of molecular identifiers for immune sequencing clone quantification. TCRdb used MiXCR to reprocess the PCR reads, holding one entry per CDR3 protein. The data hold tens of thousands of distinct CDR3 sequences, with 20% to 25% observed a single time. Material for sequencing was naive CD8+ T cells from blood, with Jurkat cell RNA spiked in. Described subset: FACS-sorted CD8+CD4-CCR7+CD45RA+ naive T cells. Source of these receptors: a human donor in good health. Some libraries in this study had Jurkat cell RNA spiked in.

This chain joins TRBV6-5 and TRBJ2-7; D may be TRBD2 (5 bases). V was pared by 7 bases and J by 9 bases, with 19 bases between. CDR1 is MNHEY and CDR2 is SVGAGI in the germline V gene. The CDR3 length is 13 residues. For the CDR3, the DNA is TGTGCCAGCACAGACGAGGGATTCCGCGCGCAGTACTTC. It is translated as CASTDEGFRAQYF.

This clonotype was seen at least ten times. The CDR3 is CSARDVSGRTYEQYF. The CDR3, as DNA: TGCAGTGCTAGAGATGTCTCAGGGCGTACCTACGAGCAGTACTTC. The chain couples TRBV20-1 to TRBJ2-7, with D maybe TRBD1 (5 bases). The CDR3 is 15 amino acids. The germline V gene encodes CDR1 DFQATT and CDR2 SNEGSKA (reference sequence). V gave up 0 bases and J gave up 2 bases, with 14 bases separating them.

To note about this clonotype: A junction boundary mismatches the germline segment, possibly from a read error. The chain links TRBV19 to TRBJ2-4; 7 bases match TRBD1. The germline V gene has CDR1 LNHDA and CDR2 SQIVND (reference sequence). This CDR3 has 15 amino acids. The CDR3 sequence is CASGIVGQVMDIQYF. CDR3 DNA sequence: TGTGCCAGTGGTATAGTCGGACAGGTGATGGACATTCAGTACTTC.

The count of this clonotype is one. One end of the junction varies from germline; a read error may be responsible. The chain employs TRBV11-2 and TRBJ2-3; D unresolved. The CDR3 is 14 amino acids. The germline V gene has CDR1 SGHAT and CDR2 FQNNGV. CDR3 bases: TGTGCCAGCAGCTTTTCGGCAGTCACAGATACGGAGTATTTT. Protein: CASSFSAVTDTEYF.

There are a few counts of this clonotype. Written as DNA, the CDR3 is TGTGCCAGCAGTTACCGACAGGGGTACGAGCAGTACTTC. Translation gives CASSYRQGYEQYF. This sequence joins TRBV27 and TRBJ2-7, with 8 bases lining up with TRBD1. This CDR3 region has 13 residues. V was clipped by 4 bases and J by 4 bases; unmatched bases: 3. CDR1 is MNHEY, CDR2 SMNVEV, per germline (reference sequence).

This clonotype was recorded a few times. The CDR3 here is CASSQVSIIQETQYF. CDR3 in DNA: TGTGCCAGCAGCCAAGTGTCTATTATCCAAGAGACCCAGTACTTC. The chain has TRBV3-1 and TRBJ2-5, with no clear D. Germline assignment: CDR1 LGHDT and CDR2 YNNKEL (reference sequence). The CDR3 length is 15 residues. Trimming shortened V by 1 base and J by 1 base, and 10 bases separated the two germline ends.

This clonotype came up a few times. This chain connects TRBV18 to TRBJ1-1; D may be TRBD1 (6 bases). There are 14 residues in the CDR3. Germline assignment: CDR1 KGHSH and CDR2 LQKENI. Trimming pared 5 bases from V and 4 bases from J, leaving 14 bases between. The CDR3 here is CASSNRTVLTEAFF. The CDR3 DNA is TGTGCCAGCTCAAATCGGACAGTCCTCACTGAAGCTTTCTTT.

J is TRBJ2-1 and V is TRBV20-1; 11 bases line up with TRBD2. CDR3 size: 18 residues. Germline V gene lookup returns CDR1 DFQATT and CDR2 SNEGSKA (reference sequence). The ends lost 0 bases at V and 7 bases at J; junction bases unmatched: 14. This CDR3 reads CSARDEGASGGSWNEQFF. The CDR3 bases are TGCAGTGCTAGAGACGAGGGCGCTAGCGGGGGGTCGTGGAATGAGCAGTTCTTC.